The 30 T cell receptor beta chains reported below all come from one sample, sequenced in a study of T-cell memory formation after mild COVID-19. In TCRdb, the 5' RACE reads were re-called with MiXCR into one record per CDR3 protein. The sample has some 350,000 distinct CDR3 sequences, roughly 13% seen once. The sequencing sample was made of PBMCs or a T cell subset sorted from them (not recorded which). These receptors were taken from a man between 18 and 29 years old who had mild COVID-19 (a few samples of this study predate the infection). Cell type and time point are not known.

This rearrangement joins TRBV2 to TRBJ2-4; possibly TRBD1 for D (7 bases). CDR1 and CDR2 (germline): SNHLY, FYNNEI. The CDR3 runs 15 residues. V was trimmed by 6 bases and J by 8 bases, leaving 20 bases between them. CDR3 in amino acids: CASREGQTGADIQYF. DNA of the CDR3: TGTGCCAGCAGGGAGGGACAGACCGGAGCCGACATTCAGTACTTC.

V gene TRBV4-1 combines with J gene TRBJ1-1; D ambiguous. CDR1 is MGHRA, CDR2 YSYEKL, per germline. CDR3 size: 14 residues. Trimming took 4 bases from V and 1 from J, leaving 10 bases between them. The CDR3 sequence: CASSPRSANTEAFF. The CDR3 DNA follows: TGCGCCAGCAGCCCCCGGTCGGCGAACACTGAAGCTTTCTTT.

This clonotype was counted at least ten times. The V call is TRBV4-3, the J call TRBJ2-4; 7 nucleotides match TRBD1. The CDR3 has 14 residues. Germline trimming cut 5 bases from V and 9 bases from J; bases unmatched to any gene: 10. Looked up from germline, CDR1 is LGHNA and CDR2 is YSLEER. The CDR3 reads CASSLTGKGAIQYF. CDR3 DNA: TGCGCCAGCAGCTTAACCGGGAAGGGGGCCATTCAGTACTTC.

In its sample, this clonotype was seen a few times. The chain joins TRBV7-8 to TRBJ2-7; TRBD1 might be the D (6 bases). The germline V gene has CDR1 SGHVS and CDR2 FQNEAQ. The CDR3 is 15 residues long. Trimming left V 7 bases short and J 5 bases short, with 21 bases between. The CDR3 sequence is CASTSHGQITDEQYF. CDR3 nucleotides: TGTGCCAGCACCAGTCATGGACAGATTACCGACGAGCAGTACTTC.

There are a few counts of this clonotype. V usage is TRBV5-1 and J usage is TRBJ1-3; 9 bases are a match to TRBD1. Germline values: CDR1 SGHRS, CDR2 YFSETQ. The length of the CDR3 is 15 residues. Unmatched junction bases numbered 5, after V lost 3 bases and J lost 4 bases. The CDR3 loop is CASSWGDRDGNTIYF. CDR3 coding DNA: TGCGCCAGCAGCTGGGGGGACAGGGACGGAAACACCATATATTTT.

The CDR3 DNA reads as TGTGCCACCGCGAGGACAGGGGCGACGACTACGAACACCGGGGAGCTGTTTTTT. It encodes CATARTGATTTNTGELFF. The V call is TRBV19, the J call TRBJ2-2; 9 nucleotides line up with TRBD1. The J segment lost 0 bases and the V segment lost 10 bases, leaving 15 bases of the junction unmatched. The CDR3 is 18 residues long. Germline V gives CDR1 LNHDA, CDR2 SQIVND (reference sequence).

The count of this clonotype is one. The chain combines TRBV7-2 with TRBJ1-2, with D hard to call. This CDR3 contains 11 residues. The V gene's germline CDR1 is SGHTA and CDR2 FQGNSA. V lost 1 base to trimming and J lost 12 bases, with 9 bases between them. CDR3: CASSLGAENTF. The CDR3 DNA reads as TGTGCCAGCAGCTTAGGTGCGGAGAACACCTTC. The full variable domain, its missing parts supplied by reference TRBV7-2 and TRBJ1-2, is GAGVSQSPSNKVTEKGKDVELRCDPISGHTALYWYRQSLGQGLEFLIYFQGNSAPDKSGLPSDRFSAERTGGSVSTLTIQRTQQEDSAVYLCASSLGAENTFGSGTRLTVV.

Ten or more counts support this clonotype. The rearrangement uses TRBV12-3 or TRBV12-4 and TRBJ2-3, with 7 bases fitting TRBD1. V lost 6 bases and J lost 0; bases outside the gene matches: 15. This CDR3 is built from 18 residues. CDR3 bases: TGTGCCAGCAGACAGGAAGAGGTCGGGACAGCTAGCACAGATACGCAGTATTTT. Protein product: CASRQEEVGTASTDTQYF.

V is TRBV7-8 and J is TRBJ2-5; tentatively, D is TRBD2 (5 bases). The CDR3 has 20 amino acids. V dropped 5 bases and J dropped 1 base, with 29 bases sitting between them. Germline CDR1 is SGHVS and CDR2 is FQNEAQ. Written as DNA, the CDR3 is TGTGCCAGCAGCCGACGACCGATTGGAGTTTTGAGGGCCGGCCAAGAGACCCAGTACTTC. It is translated as CASSRRPIGVLRAGQETQYF.

This clonotype was counted ten times or more. CDR3 in DNA: TGTGCCAGCAGCTATCGTCATGGTGGCCCGCCGGCCTACGAGCAGTACGTC. Translation gives CASSYRHGGPPAYEQYV. The chain combines TRBV6-2 or TRBV6-3 with TRBJ2-7; D remains unclear. V was shortened by 6 bases and J by 2 bases, with 23 bases between the two germline ends. This CDR3 region has 17 residues. Germline CDR1 and CDR2: MNHEY and SVGEGT.

This clonotype occurred a few times. CDR3 protein: CASSFVGWAQYF. The CDR3 nucleotides are TGCGCCAGCAGCTTTGTAGGCTGGGCCCAGTACTTC. This chain uses TRBV5-1 with TRBJ2-5; D is unclear. The CDR3 has 12 amino acids. Germline lookup yields CDR1 SGHRS and CDR2 YFSETQ. V dropped 2 bases and J dropped 9 bases, with 11 bases sitting between them.

This clonotype has just one count. The chain couples TRBV6-1 to TRBJ1-2; tentative D call: TRBD1 (5 bases). Germline V lookup: CDR1 MNHNS, CDR2 SASEGT. The CDR3 loop spans 13 amino acids. Trimming took 3 bases from V and 8 from J, leaving 13 bases between them. CDR3 in DNA: TGTGCCAGCAGTGATCAGGGTTGGCGCGGCTACACCTTC. Amino acid sequence: CASSDQGWRGYTF.

A few counts support this clonotype. The gene calls are TRBV4-3 and TRBJ2-2; 9 positions agree with TRBD1. There are 16 residues in the CDR3. Germline CDR1 is LGHNA and CDR2 is YSLEER. V was pared by 4 bases and J by 4 bases, with 7 bases of the junction left unmatched. The CDR3, as DNA: TGCGCCAGCAGCCGAGGGGACAGGGCCGGCACCGGGGAGCTGTTTTTT. It translates to CASSRGDRAGTGELFF.

This clonotype was seen a handful of times. The V and J genes are TRBV18 and TRBJ2-7; D is possibly TRBD1 or TRBD2 (5 bases each). Per germline, CDR1 KGHSH and CDR2 LQKENI. CDR3 length equals 15 residues. The germline V and J ends were trimmed by 3 bases and 5 bases, with 17 bases remaining between them. The CDR3 loop is CASSPPGPSDDEQYF. The CDR3 nucleotides read TGTGCCAGCTCACCTCCGGGACCTTCTGACGACGAGCAGTACTTC. Full variable domain (missing parts from reference TRBV18 and TRBJ2-7): NAGVMQNPRHLVRRRGQEARLRCSPMKGHSHVYWYRQLPEEGLKFMVYLQKENIIDESGMPKERFSAEFPKEGPSILRIQQVVRGDSAAYFCASSPPGPSDDEQYFGPGTRLTVT.

In its sample, this clonotype was seen many times. This chain joins TRBV7-8 and TRBJ2-7; D might be TRBD1 (6 bases). Germline V gene lookup returns CDR1 SGHVS and CDR2 FQNEAQ. V was pared by 1 base and J by 4 bases, with 8 bases between. This CDR3 spans 13 amino acids. In DNA, the CDR3 is TGTGCCAGCAGCTTAGGCACAGGGTACGAGCAGTACGTC. Its translation: CASSLGTGYEQYV.

This sequence joins TRBV7-9 and TRBJ2-7, with 9 bases aligning to TRBD1. Trimming cost V 11 bases and J 7 bases; bases outside gene matches: 6. Germline V gene lookup returns CDR1 SEHNR and CDR2 FQNEAQ (reference sequence). CDR3 size: 11 residues. This CDR3 is CAGQGPGEQYF. The DNA of the CDR3 is TGTGCCGGACAGGGGCCGGGAGAGCAGTACTTC.

This clonotype has a handful of counts. The CDR3 here is CASSSWGQANYGYTF. The CDR3 nucleotides read TGTGCCAGCAGCTCCTGGGGACAAGCAAACTATGGCTACACCTTC. The chain couples TRBV11-2 to TRBJ1-2; D possibly corresponds to TRBD1 (6 bases). The CDR3 consists of 15 residues. Between the trimmed V and J ends, which lost 4 bases and 2 bases, there was a span of 14 bases. Germline lookup yields CDR1 SGHAT and CDR2 FQNNGV.

This clonotype was found a few times. This rearrangement joins TRBV7-3 to TRBJ2-5; possible D gene TRBD2, 7 bases. CDR1 and CDR2 from the germline V gene are SGHTA and FQGTGA. This CDR3 spans 16 amino acids. V was shortened by 1 base and J by 4 bases, with 16 bases between the two germline ends. CDR3 sequence reads: CASSLNPGGPGETQYF. Written as DNA, the CDR3 is TGTGCCAGCAGCTTAAATCCCGGGGGGCCGGGAGAGACCCAGTACTTC.

In this sample, this clonotype turned up many times. The gene calls are TRBV7-8 and TRBJ2-1; D not certain. The CDR3 covers 13 residues. Deletions cut 1 base from V and 7 bases from J, with 8 bases between. From germline, CDR1 is SGHVS and CDR2 FQNEAQ. In DNA, the CDR3 is TGTGCCAGCAGCTTAGTCACAGAAAATGAGCAGTTCTTC. This codes for CASSLVTENEQFF. The full variable domain, completed using reference TRBV7-8 and TRBJ2-1, is GAGVSQSPRYKVAKRGQDVALRCDPISGHVSLFWYQQALGQGPEFLTYFQNEAQLDKSGLPSDRFFAERPEGSVSTLKIQRTQQEDSAVYLCASSLVTENEQFFGPGTRLTVL.

Only a few counts were recorded for this clonotype. This chain uses TRBV4-1 with TRBJ2-2; the match to TRBD2 covers 11 bases. This CDR3 is 15 amino acids long. V trimming: 1 base; J trimming: 6 bases; junction bases outside the gene matches: 1. CDR1 and CDR2 (germline): MGHRA, YSYEKL. The CDR3 is CASSQVGLAAGELFF. In nucleotides, the CDR3 is TGCGCCAGCAGCCAAGTGGGACTAGCGGCCGGGGAGCTGTTTTTT.

This chain uses TRBV6-5 with TRBJ1-5; 7 bases are shared with TRBD1. The V gene end was trimmed by 6 bases and the J gene end by 3 bases; junction bases not matched to a gene: 8. This CDR3 contains 15 residues. Germline CDR1 and CDR2: MNHEY and SVGAGI. For the CDR3, the DNA is TGTGCCAGCAGCAGAACAGGGGAAAACAATCAGCCCCAGCATTTT. Translation: CASSRTGENNQPQHF.

J is TRBJ2-5 and V is TRBV7-6; D is possibly TRBD1 (6 bases). The CDR3 contains 15 residues. Germline lookup yields CDR1 SGHVS and CDR2 FNYEAQ. V was cut by 5 bases and J by 2 bases, with 15 bases left in between. CDR3 coding DNA: TGTGCCAGCAGCCGTCCTGCAGGGGTGCAAGAGACCCAGTACTTC. Translated: CASSRPAGVQETQYF.

This clonotype was detected ten times or more. This chain connects TRBV18 to TRBJ1-2; 9 bases map to TRBD1. Trimming cost V 2 bases and J 3 bases; bases outside gene matches: 4. The CDR3 totals 15 residues. The V gene's germline CDR1 is KGHSH and CDR2 LQKENI. The CDR3 DNA follows: TGTGCCAGCTCACCAGGAGGACAGGGGTACTATGGCTACACCTTC. Protein product: CASSPGGQGYYGYTF.

The V gene is TRBV6-6, the J gene TRBJ1-6; D is perhaps TRBD1 (6 bases). The CDR3 extends over 15 amino acids. CDR1 is MNHNY, CDR2 SVGAGI, per germline (reference sequence). The V gene lost 5 bases and the J gene lost 10 bases, with 18 bases spanning the gap. The CDR3 nucleotides read TGTGCCAGCAGTCCCCGAGGGGGTCTGGGATCACCCCTCCACTTT. This sequence encodes CASSPRGGLGSPLHF.

This clonotype has more than one count but fewer than ten. The rearrangement uses TRBV5-5 and TRBJ1-6; tentative D call: TRBD1 (5 bases). There are 16 residues in the CDR3. V was pared by 2 bases and J by 0 bases, with 9 bases between. Germline CDR1 and CDR2: SGHKS and YYEKEE (reference sequence). CDR3 amino acids: CASSFRQSSYNSPLHF. The CDR3 DNA reads as TGTGCCAGCAGCTTCCGACAGAGCTCCTATAATTCACCCCTCCACTTT.

This clonotype has just a few counts. V usage is TRBV12-3 or TRBV12-4 and J usage is TRBJ2-7; D ambiguous. This CDR3 contains 14 residues. With 4 bases removed from V and 4 bases from J, the gap between germline ends came to 14 bases. The CDR3 region is CASSSTVSFYEQYF. CDR3 sequence (DNA): TGTGCCAGCAGTTCCACAGTATCCTTTTACGAGCAGTACTTC.

V and J are TRBV27 and TRBJ1-5; D remains ambiguous. The CDR3 length is 16 residues. Germline V CDR1 and CDR2: MNHEY, SMNVEV (reference sequence). Between the trimmed V and J ends, which lost 0 bases and 2 bases, there was a span of 11 bases. The CDR3 DNA reads TGTGCCAGCAGTTTATCGAGGGCTGGGGGCAATCAGCCCCAGCATTTT. Amino acid sequence: CASSLSRAGGNQPQHF.

This clonotype was picked up a small number of times. V gene TRBV29-1 combines with J gene TRBJ1-3; D uncertain. V dropped 5 bases and J dropped 1 base, with 6 bases sitting between them. CDR1 and CDR2 (germline): SQVTM, ANQGSEA. The CDR3 runs to 12 residues. The CDR3 reads CSVPGSGNTIYF. In nucleotides, the CDR3 is TGCAGCGTTCCTGGTTCTGGAAACACCATATATTTT. The complete variable domain, with remaining parts taken from reference TRBV29-1 and TRBJ1-3, reads SAVISQKPSRDICQRGTSLTIQCQVDSQVTMMFWYRQQPGQSLTLIATANQGSEATYESGFVIDKFPISRPNLTFSTLTVSNMSPEDSSIYLCSVPGSGNTIYFGEGSWLTVV.

V and J are TRBV7-2 and TRBJ1-1; possibly TRBD1 for D (5 bases). Deletions cut 4 bases from V and 4 bases from J, with 13 bases between. The CDR3 runs to 14 residues. The germline gives CDR1 SGHTA, CDR2 FQGNSA. The CDR3 region is CASSSPMGLTEAFF. As DNA, the CDR3 is TGTGCCAGCAGCTCCCCCATGGGGCTCACTGAAGCTTTCTTT.

The sample holds a few counts of this clonotype. J is TRBJ2-7 and V is TRBV20-1, with 8 bases that match TRBD1. This CDR3 comprises 15 residues. Germline V gene lookup returns CDR1 DFQATT and CDR2 SNEGSKA (reference sequence). Losses at the gene ends were 0 bases for V and 3 bases for J; bases not matched to a gene: 7. CDR3 loop: CSARDEARGLYEQYF. The CDR3 DNA follows: TGCAGTGCTAGAGATGAGGCCAGGGGGCTCTACGAGCAGTACTTC.